Sequencing of this TCR beta chain was carried out in a study of blood T cell repertoires in COVID-19. Across the study: The United States, Italy and Spain supplied acute and convalescent COVID-19 samples. The cDNA or gDNA used as material had been derived from T cells, B-cell-depleted T cells, or PBMCs.

In the original analysis: Reference gene primer amplification gave nucleated cell count estimates. Measured with immunoSEQ multiplex PCR; TCRdb has only the in-frame clones, and not every one. D and trimming come from the DNA, and the V and J calls and clone size come from that table. Among some 150,000 clones listed, about nine tenths were seen once. Germline V gene data show CDR1 as LGHDT and CDR2 as YNNKEL (reference sequence). This CDR3 has 18 residues. J was trimmed by 0 bases and V by 0 bases; bases with no gene match: 8. The gene calls are TRBV3-1 (or the pseudogene TRBV3-2) and TRBJ2-1; TRBD2 matches 7 bases. This clonotype was sampled from a human donor in a cohort sampled during active COVID-19. Material: peripheral blood. The DNA for the CDR3 is TGTGCCAGCAGCCAAGAACGACTAGCCCTTAGCTCCTACAATGAGCAGTTCTTC. Its protein is CASSQERLALSSYNEQFF.